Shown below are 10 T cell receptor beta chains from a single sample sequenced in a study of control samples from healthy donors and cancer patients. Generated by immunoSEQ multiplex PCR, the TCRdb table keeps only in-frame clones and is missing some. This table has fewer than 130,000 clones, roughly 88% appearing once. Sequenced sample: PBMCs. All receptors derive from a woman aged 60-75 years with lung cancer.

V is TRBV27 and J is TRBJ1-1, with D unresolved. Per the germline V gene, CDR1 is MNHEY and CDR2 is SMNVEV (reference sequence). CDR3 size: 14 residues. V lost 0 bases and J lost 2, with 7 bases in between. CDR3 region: CASSLSVANTEAFF. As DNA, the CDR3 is TGTGCCAGCAGTTTATCGGTGGCTAACACTGAAGCTTTCTTT.

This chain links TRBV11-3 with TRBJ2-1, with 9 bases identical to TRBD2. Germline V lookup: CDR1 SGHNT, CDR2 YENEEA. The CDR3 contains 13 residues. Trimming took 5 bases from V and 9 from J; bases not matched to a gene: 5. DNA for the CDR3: TGTGCCAGCAGCCGCGGGGGGGGCGGTGAGCAGTTCTTC. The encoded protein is CASSRGGGGEQFF. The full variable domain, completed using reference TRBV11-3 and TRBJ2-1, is EAGVVQSPRYKIIEKKQPVAFWCNPISGHNTLYWYLQNLGQGPELLIRYENEEAVDDSQLPKDRFSAERLKGVDSTLKIQPAELGDSAVYLCASSRGGGGEQFFGPGTRLTVL.

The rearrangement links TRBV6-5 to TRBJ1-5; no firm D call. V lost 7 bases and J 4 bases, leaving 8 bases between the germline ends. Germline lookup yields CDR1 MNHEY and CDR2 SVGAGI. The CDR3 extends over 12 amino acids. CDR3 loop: CASTSQNQPQHF. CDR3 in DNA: TGTGCCAGCACGAGCCAAAATCAGCCCCAGCATTTT.

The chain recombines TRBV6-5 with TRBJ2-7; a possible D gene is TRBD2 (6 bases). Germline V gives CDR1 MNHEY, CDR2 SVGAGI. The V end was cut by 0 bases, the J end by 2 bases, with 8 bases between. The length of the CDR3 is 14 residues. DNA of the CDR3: TGTGCCAGCAGTTACTCGTCTAGCGCCTACGAGCAGTACTTC. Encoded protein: CASSYSSSAYEQYF.

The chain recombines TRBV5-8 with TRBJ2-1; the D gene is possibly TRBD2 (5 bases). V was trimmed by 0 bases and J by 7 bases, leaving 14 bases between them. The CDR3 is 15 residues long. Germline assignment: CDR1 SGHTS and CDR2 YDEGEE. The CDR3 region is CASSLVFRGNNEQFF. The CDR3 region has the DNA TGTGCCAGCAGCTTGGTTTTTCGAGGGAATAATGAGCAGTTCTTC.

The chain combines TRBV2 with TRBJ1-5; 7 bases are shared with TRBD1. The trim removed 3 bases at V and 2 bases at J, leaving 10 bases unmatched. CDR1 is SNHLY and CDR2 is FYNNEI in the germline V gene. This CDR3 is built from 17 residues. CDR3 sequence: CASSDPKGGHRNQPQHF. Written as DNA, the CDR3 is TGTGCCAGCAGTGACCCGAAAGGGGGCCACCGCAATCAGCCCCAGCATTTT.

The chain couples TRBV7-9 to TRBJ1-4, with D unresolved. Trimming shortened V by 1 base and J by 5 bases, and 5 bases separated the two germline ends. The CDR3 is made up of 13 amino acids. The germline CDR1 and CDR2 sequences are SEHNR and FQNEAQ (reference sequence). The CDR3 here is CASSLEPNEKLFF. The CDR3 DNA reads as TGTGCCAGCAGCTTAGAACCCAATGAAAAACTGTTTTTT.

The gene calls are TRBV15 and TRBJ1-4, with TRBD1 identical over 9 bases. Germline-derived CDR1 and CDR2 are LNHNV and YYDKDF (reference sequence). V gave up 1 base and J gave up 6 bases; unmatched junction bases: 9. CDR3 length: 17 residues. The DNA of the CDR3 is TGTGCCACCAGCAGAGGGACAGGGGTAAGGGAAGATGAAAAACTGTTTTTT. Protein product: CATSRGTGVREDEKLFF. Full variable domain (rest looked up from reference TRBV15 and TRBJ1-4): DAMVIQNPRYQVTQFGKPVTLSCSQTLNHNVMYWYQQKSSQAPKLLFHYYDKDFNNEADTPDNFQSRRPNTSFCFLDIRSPGLGDTAMYLCATSRGTGVREDEKLFFGSGTQLSVL.

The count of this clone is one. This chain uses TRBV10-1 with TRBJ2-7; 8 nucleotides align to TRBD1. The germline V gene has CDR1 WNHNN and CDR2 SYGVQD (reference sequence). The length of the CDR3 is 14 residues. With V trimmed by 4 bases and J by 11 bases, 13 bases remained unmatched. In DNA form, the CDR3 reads TGCGCCAGCAGTGGGGACAGGCTCCCCCTTTCGAAGTACTTC. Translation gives CASSGDRLPLSKYF.

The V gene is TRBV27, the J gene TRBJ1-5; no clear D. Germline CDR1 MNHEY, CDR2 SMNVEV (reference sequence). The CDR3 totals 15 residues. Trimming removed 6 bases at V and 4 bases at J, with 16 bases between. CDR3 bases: TGTGCCAGCAGCCTCCGAGAGACGGGTAATCAGCCCCAGCATTTT. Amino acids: CASSLRETGNQPQHF.